This record concerns one TCR beta chain sequence. Its specificity is unknown. The TCR cDNA carried a universal primer site and UMIs from 5'RACE template switching. One entry per CDR3 protein, called by TCRdb with MiXCR from the 5' RACE reads. The data show some 560,000 distinct CDR3 sequences, roughly a sixth seen once. This sample was taken from a study of T cells after yellow fever vaccination. About the study: Some fractions had low cell numbers, and these were prepared with SMART-Seq v4 Ultra Low Input. Findings and limits, study-wide: A small proportion of clonotypes was detected in both the CD4 and CD8 compartments. By day 5 rather than day 15, the secondary response had peaked, though it was weaker.

V was cut by 4 bases and J by 5 bases, with 12 bases left in between. The CDR3 has 14 amino acids. The germline V gene encodes CDR1 SGHTA and CDR2 FQGNSA. This TCR came from a man aged 18 to 29 who received the YFV17D yellow fever vaccine. Specimen: PBMCs, collected less than 6 days after the first yellow fever vaccination. The chain has TRBV7-2 and TRBJ1-5; no clear D gene. This CDR3 is CASSSALDDQPQHF. CDR3 DNA: TGTGCCAGCAGCTCGGCCCTTGATGATCAGCCCCAGCATTTT.